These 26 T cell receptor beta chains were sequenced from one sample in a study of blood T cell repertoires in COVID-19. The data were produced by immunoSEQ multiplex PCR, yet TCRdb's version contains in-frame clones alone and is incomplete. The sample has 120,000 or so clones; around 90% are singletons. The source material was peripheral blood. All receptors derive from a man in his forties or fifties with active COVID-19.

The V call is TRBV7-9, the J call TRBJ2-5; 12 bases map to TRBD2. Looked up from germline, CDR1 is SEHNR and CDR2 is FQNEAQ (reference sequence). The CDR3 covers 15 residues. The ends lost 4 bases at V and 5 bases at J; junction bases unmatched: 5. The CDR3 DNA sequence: TGTGCCAGCAGCTCTAGCGGGGGGGCTTCGGAGACCCAGTACTTC. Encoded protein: CASSSSGGASETQYF.

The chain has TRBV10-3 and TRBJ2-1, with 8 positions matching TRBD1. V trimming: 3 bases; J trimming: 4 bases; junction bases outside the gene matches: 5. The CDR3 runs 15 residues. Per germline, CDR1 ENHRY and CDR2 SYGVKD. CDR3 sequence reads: CAISDRDRLYNEQFF. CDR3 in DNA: TGTGCCATCAGTGACCGGGACAGGCTTTACAATGAGCAGTTCTTC.

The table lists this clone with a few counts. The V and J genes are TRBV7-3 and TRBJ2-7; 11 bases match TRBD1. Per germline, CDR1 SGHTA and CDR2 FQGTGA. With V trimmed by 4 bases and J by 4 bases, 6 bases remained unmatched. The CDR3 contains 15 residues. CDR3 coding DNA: TGTGCCAGCAGCTACGCCGGGACAGGGGGTTACGAGCAGTACTTC. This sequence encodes CASSYAGTGGYEQYF.

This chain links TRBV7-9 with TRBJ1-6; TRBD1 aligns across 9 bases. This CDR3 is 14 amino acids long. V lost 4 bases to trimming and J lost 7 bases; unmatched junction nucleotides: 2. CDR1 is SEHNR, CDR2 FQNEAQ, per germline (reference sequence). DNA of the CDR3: TGTGCCAGCAGCTCCGGGACAGGGAATTCACCCCTCCACTTT. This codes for CASSSGTGNSPLHF. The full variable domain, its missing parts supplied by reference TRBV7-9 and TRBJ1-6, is DTGVSQNPRHKITKRGQNVTFRCDPISEHNRLYWYRQTLGQGPEFLTYFQNEAQLEKSRLLSDRFSAERPKGSFSTLEIQRTEQGDSAMYLCASSSGTGNSPLHFGNGTRLTVT.

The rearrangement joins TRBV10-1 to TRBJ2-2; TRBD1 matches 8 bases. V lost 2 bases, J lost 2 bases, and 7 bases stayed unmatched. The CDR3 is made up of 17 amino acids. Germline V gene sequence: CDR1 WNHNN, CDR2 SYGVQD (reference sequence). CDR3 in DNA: TGCGCCAGCAGTGAGAGCCAGACAGGGGCTAACACCGGGGAGCTGTTTTTT. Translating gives CASSESQTGANTGELFF.

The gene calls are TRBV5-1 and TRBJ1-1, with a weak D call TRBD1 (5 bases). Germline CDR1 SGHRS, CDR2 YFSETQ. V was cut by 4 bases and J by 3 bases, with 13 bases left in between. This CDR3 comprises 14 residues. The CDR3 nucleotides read TGCGCCAGCAGCCCTCAGGGTGTAGACACTGAAGCTTTCTTT. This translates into CASSPQGVDTEAFF.

The CDR3 DNA sequence: TGTGCCAGCACTTACAGGGTTGAAAAACTGTTTTTT. Residues: CASTYRVEKLFF. The rearrangement uses TRBV2 and TRBJ1-4; the D gene is possibly TRBD1 (6 bases). The germline V gene has CDR1 SNHLY and CDR2 FYNNEI. V lost 7 bases and J 7 bases, leaving 10 bases between the germline ends. The CDR3 is made up of 12 amino acids. Full variable domain (rest looked up from reference TRBV2 and TRBJ1-4): EPEVTQTPSHQVTQMGQEVILRCVPISNHLYFYWYRQILGQKVEFLVSFYNNEISEKSEIFDDQFSVERPDGSNFTLKIRSTKLEDSAMYFCASTYRVEKLFFGSGTQLSVL.

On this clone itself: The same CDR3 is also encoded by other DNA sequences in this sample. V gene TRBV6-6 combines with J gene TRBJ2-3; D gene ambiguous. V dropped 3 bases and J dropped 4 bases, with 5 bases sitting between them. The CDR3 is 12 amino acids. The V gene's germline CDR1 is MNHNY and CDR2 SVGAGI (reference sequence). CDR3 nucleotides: TGTGCCAGCAGTTATGAGGCAGATACGCAGTATTTT. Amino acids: CASSYEADTQYF.

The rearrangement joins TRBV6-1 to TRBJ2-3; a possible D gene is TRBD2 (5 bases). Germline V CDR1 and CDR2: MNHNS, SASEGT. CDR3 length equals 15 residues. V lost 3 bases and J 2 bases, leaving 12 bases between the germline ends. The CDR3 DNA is TGTGCCAGCAGTGAGAGGGCAGGTACCACAGATACGCAGTATTTT. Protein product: CASSERAGTTDTQYF.

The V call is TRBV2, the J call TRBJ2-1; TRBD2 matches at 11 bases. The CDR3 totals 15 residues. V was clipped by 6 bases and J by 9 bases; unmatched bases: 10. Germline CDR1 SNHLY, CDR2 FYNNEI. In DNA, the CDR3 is TGTGCCAGCAGCGGTACTAGCGGGAGAGATAGTGAGCAGTTCTTC. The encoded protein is CASSGTSGRDSEQFF.

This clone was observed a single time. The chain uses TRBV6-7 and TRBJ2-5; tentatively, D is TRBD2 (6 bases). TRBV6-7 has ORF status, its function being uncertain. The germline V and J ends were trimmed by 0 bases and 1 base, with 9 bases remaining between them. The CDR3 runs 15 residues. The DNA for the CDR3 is TGTGCCAGCAGTTACTCGAGGAGGGTCCAAGAGACCCAGTACTTC. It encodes CASSYSRRVQETQYF.

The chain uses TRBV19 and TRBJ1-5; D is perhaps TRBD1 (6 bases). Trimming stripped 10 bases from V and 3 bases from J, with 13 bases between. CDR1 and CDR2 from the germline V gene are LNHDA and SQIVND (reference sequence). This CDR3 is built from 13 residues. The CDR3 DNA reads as TGTGCCATCGGGGACATCAACAATCAGCCCCAGCATTTT. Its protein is CAIGDINNQPQHF.

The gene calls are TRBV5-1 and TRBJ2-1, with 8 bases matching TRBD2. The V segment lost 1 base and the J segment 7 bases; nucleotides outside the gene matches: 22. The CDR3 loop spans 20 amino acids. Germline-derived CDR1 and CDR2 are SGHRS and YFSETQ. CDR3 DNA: TGCGCCAGCAGCTTGTTCTCGCAGGGGACTCCGGGAGGGCCGGGGAATGAGCAGTTCTTC. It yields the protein CASSLFSQGTPGGPGNEQFF.

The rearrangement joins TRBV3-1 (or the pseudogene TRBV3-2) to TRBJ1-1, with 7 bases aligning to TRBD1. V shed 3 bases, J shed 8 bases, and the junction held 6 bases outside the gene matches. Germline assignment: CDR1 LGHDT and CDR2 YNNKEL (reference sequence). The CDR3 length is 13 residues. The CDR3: CASSHGQAREAFF. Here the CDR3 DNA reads TGTGCCAGCAGCCACGGACAGGCCCGGGAAGCTTTCTTT.

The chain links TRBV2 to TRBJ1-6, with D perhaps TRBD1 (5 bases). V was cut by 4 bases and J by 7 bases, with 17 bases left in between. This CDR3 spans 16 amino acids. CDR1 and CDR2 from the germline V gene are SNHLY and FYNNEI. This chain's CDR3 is CASSGRQNGANSPLHF. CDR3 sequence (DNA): TGTGCCAGCAGTGGCCGACAGAATGGGGCCAATTCACCCCTCCACTTT.

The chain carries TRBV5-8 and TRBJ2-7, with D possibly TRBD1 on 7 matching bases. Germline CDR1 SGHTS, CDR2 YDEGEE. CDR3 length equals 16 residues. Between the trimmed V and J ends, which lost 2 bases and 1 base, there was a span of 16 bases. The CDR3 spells CASSFFGGGRSYEQYF. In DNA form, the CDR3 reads TGTGCCAGCAGCTTTTTCGGAGGGGGCCGGTCCTACGAGCAGTACTTC.

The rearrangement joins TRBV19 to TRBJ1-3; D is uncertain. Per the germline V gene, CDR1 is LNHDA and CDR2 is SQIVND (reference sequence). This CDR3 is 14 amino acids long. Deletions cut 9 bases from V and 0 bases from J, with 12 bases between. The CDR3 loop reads CASDPGLSGNTIYF. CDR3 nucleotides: TGTGCCAGCGATCCAGGCCTCTCTGGAAACACCATATATTTT.

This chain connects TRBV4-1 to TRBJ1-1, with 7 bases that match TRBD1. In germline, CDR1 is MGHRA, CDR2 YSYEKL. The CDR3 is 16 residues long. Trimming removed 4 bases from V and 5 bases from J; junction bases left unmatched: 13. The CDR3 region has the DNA TGCGCCAGCAGCCCACGACAGGGCCAGATTCAGACTGAAGCTTTCTTT. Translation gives CASSPRQGQIQTEAFF.

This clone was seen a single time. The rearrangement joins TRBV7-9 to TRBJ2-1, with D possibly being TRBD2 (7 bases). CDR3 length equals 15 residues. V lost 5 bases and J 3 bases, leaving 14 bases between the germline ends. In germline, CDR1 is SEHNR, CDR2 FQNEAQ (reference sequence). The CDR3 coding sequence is TGTGCCAGCAGCCCGGGGGGCCCCCTCTACAATGAGCAGTTCTTC. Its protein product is CASSPGGPLYNEQFF.

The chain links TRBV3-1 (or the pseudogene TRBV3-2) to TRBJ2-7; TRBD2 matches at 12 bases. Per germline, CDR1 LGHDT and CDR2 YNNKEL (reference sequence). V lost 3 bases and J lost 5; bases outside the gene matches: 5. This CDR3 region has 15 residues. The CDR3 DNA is TGTGCCAGCAGCCAGACTAGCGGGGGATGGGACGAGCAGTACTTC. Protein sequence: CASSQTSGGWDEQYF.

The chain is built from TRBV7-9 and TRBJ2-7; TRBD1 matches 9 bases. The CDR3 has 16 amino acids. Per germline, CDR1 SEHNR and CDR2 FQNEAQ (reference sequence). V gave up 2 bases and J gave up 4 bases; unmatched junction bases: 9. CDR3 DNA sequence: TGTGCCAGCAGCTTACTCGGGACAGGGTCAGGGTACGAGCAGTACTTC. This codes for CASSLLGTGSGYEQYF.

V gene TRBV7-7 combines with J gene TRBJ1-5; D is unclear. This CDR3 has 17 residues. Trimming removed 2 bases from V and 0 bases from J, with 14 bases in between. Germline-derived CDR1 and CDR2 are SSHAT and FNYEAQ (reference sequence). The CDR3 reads CASSLRGVRASNQPQHF. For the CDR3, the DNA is TGTGCCAGCAGCTTAAGAGGAGTACGAGCTAGCAATCAGCCCCAGCATTTT.

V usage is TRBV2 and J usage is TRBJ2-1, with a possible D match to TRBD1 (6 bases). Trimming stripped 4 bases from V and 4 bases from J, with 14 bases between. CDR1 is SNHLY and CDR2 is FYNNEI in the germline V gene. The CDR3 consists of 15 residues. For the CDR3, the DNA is TGTGCCAGCAGTGGTCAGGGGCTTACGTACAATGAGCAGTTCTTC. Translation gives CASSGQGLTYNEQFF.

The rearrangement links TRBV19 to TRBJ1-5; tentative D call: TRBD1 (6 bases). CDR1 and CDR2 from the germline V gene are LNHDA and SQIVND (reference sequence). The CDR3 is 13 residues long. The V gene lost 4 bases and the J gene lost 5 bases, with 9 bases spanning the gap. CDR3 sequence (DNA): TGTGCCAGTAGTAAGGGGGTATATCAGCCCCAGCATTTT. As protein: CASSKGVYQPQHF. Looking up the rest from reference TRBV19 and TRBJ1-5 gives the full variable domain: DGGITQSPKYLFRKEGQNVTLSCEQNLNHDAMYWYRQDPGQGLRLIYYSQIVNDFQKGDIAEGYSVSREKKESFPLTVTSAQKNPTAFYLCASSKGVYQPQHFGDGTRLSIL.

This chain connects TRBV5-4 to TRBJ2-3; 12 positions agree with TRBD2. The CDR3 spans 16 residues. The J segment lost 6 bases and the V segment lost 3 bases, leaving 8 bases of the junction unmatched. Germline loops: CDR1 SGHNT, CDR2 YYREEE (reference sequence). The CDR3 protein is CASSSSGRGVVDTQYF. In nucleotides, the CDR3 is TGTGCCAGCAGCTCTAGCGGGAGGGGAGTCGTGGATACGCAGTATTTT.

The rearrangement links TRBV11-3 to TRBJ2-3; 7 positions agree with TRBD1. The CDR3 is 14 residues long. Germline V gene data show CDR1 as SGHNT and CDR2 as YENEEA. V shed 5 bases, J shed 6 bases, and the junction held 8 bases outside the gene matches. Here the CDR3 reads CASSPARGTDTQYF. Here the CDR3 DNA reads TGTGCCAGCAGCCCCGCCAGGGGGACGGATACGCAGTATTTT.